Presented here are 9 T cell receptor beta chains from one specimen sequenced in a study of identical twins. TCRdb processed the 5' RACE reads anew with MiXCR; each CDR3 protein has one entry. This table holds 600,000 to 700,000 distinct CDR3 sequences, 21% found once. These data also featured in a second study, about T cells expressing NK-cell markers.

The sequenced sample consisted of PBMCs. The receptors shown here come from a woman aged 18 to 35 in good health.

A few counts support this clonotype. J is TRBJ2-7 and V is TRBV7-2; no firm D call. V was cut by 3 bases and J by 6 bases, with 12 bases left in between. Germline loops: CDR1 SGHTA, CDR2 FQGNSA. CDR3 size: 13 residues. The CDR3 nucleotides read TGTGCCAGCAGCTTGTATACAGTGCGCGAGCAGTACTTC. The encoded protein is CASSLYTVREQYF.

This clonotype was counted between two and nine times. V and J are TRBV12-3 or TRBV12-4 and TRBJ1-5, with 7 bases lining up with TRBD1. The J segment lost 4 bases and the V segment lost 5 bases, leaving 8 bases of the junction unmatched. The CDR3 is 15 residues long. Written as DNA, the CDR3 is TGTGCCAGCAGTGCGAGGGGGCTCACTAATCAGCCCCAGCATTTT. It translates to CASSARGLTNQPQHF.

The chain has TRBV12-3 or TRBV12-4 and TRBJ2-5; perhaps TRBD1 as D (5 bases). The CDR3 totals 15 residues. Trimming pared 6 bases from V and 2 bases from J, leaving 16 bases between. CDR3 coding DNA: TGTGCCAGCAGCTTTGGCATGGGGCAGCAAGAGACCCAGTACTTC. It yields the protein CASSFGMGQQETQYF.

This clonotype came up many times. The chain joins TRBV6-5 to TRBJ1-5; D is uncertain. V lost 4 bases, J lost 6 bases, and 7 bases lay in between. CDR1 and CDR2 from the germline V gene are MNHEY and SVGAGI. This CDR3 is 12 amino acids long. CDR3 bases: TGTGCCAGCAGTTTTATGGGTCAGCCCCAGCATTTT. It encodes CASSFMGQPQHF.

The V gene is TRBV10-2, the J gene TRBJ2-3; 8 bases are a match to TRBD2. This CDR3 comprises 14 residues. Per the germline V gene, CDR1 is WSHSY and CDR2 is SAAADI. Trimming removed 10 bases from V and 4 bases from J; junction bases left unmatched: 10. The CDR3 nucleotides are TGCGCCACCGGACTAGCCCCCCTCCCAGATACGCAGTATTTT. Translating it yields CATGLAPLPDTQYF.

This clonotype was seen only a few times. The chain employs TRBV9 and TRBJ2-7; 7 positions agree with TRBD2. The germline CDR1 and CDR2 sequences are SGDLS and YYNGEE. V gave up 0 bases and J gave up 2 bases; unmatched junction bases: 11. The CDR3 is made up of 17 amino acids. This CDR3 reads CASSVGSLAGDPYEQYF. As DNA, the CDR3 is TGTGCCAGCAGCGTAGGTTCTCTGGCGGGGGACCCCTACGAGCAGTACTTC.

This clonotype was counted many times. The chain uses TRBV5-1 and TRBJ1-1, with D possibly TRBD1 on 5 matching bases. V lost 3 bases to trimming and J lost 4 bases, with 10 bases between them. This CDR3 has 13 residues. Germline values: CDR1 SGHRS, CDR2 YFSETQ. The CDR3 nucleotides read TGCGCCAGCAGCTATGACGGGGGCACTGAAGCTTTCTTT. This codes for CASSYDGGTEAFF.

J is TRBJ2-1 and V is TRBV7-9; D unresolved. There are 13 residues in the CDR3. V gave up 3 bases and J gave up 7 bases, with 10 bases separating them. Germline lookup yields CDR1 SEHNR and CDR2 FQNEAQ (reference sequence). The CDR3 DNA reads as TGTGCCAGCAGCTTTATCCCTGGGAATGAGCAGTTCTTC. It specifies CASSFIPGNEQFF.

This clonotype was counted between two and nine times. The CDR3 region is CSARDPAGGTGELFF. In DNA form, the CDR3 reads TGCAGTGCTAGAGACCCAGCGGGAGGTACCGGGGAGCTGTTTTTT. This chain links TRBV20-1 with TRBJ2-2, with 9 bases aligning to TRBD2. Germline CDR1 reads DFQATT; CDR2 reads SNEGSKA (reference sequence). This CDR3 is 15 amino acids long. Losses at the gene ends were 0 bases for V and 5 bases for J; bases not matched to a gene: 4.